This T cell receptor (beta chain) was captured by sequencing in a study of CD8+CD57+ T cells in acquired aplastic anemia. V was cut by 8 bases and J by 5 bases, with 28 bases left in between. Per germline, CDR1 SEHNR and CDR2 FQNEAQ (reference sequence). The CDR3 loop spans 17 amino acids. TCR beta VDJ and CDR3 profiling used genomic DNA as template. TCRdb passed the reads through MiXCR, listing each CDR3 protein once. The top ten clones hold under 9% of a sample with under 250,000 distinct CDR3 sequences, around 45% of them seen once. The sample holds many counts of this clonotype. Sequencing was done on patients that had shown CD8+CD57+ cell expansion by flow cytometry.

Sample: sorted CD4+, CD8+, or CD8+CD57+ T cells (not recorded which) from PBMCs. V usage is TRBV7-9 and J usage is TRBJ2-7; D may be TRBD2 (6 bases). This TCR came from a human donor with aplastic anemia. The CDR3 region has the DNA TGTGCCAGCGGATTGGTAGCGGACCCACTATTCTACGACGAGCAGTACTTC. Translated: CASGLVADPLFYDEQYF. Full variable domain (remainder filled in from reference TRBV7-9 and TRBJ2-7): DTGVSQNPRHKITKRGQNVTFRCDPISEHNRLYWYRQTLGQGPEFLTYFQNEAQLEKSRLLSDRFSAERPKGSFSTLEIQRTEQGDSAMYLCASGLVADPLFYDEQYFGPGTRLTVT.